The clone carrying this T cell receptor beta chain was seen only once. The sample originates from a study of blood T cell repertoires in COVID-19. Trimming pared 3 bases from V and 7 bases from J, leaving 10 bases between. CDR3 size: 13 residues. CDR1 and CDR2 from the germline V gene are SGHAT and FQDESV (reference sequence). Data came from immunoSEQ multiplex PCR; TCRdb stores just in-frame clones and leaves some out. Seen here are 150,000 to 250,000 clones, roughly 80% observed once, and the top ten hold approximately 10%. The chain couples TRBV11-1 to TRBJ2-1; a weak D match, TRBD2 (5 bases). The source is a man aged 35 to 55 who had recovered from COVID-19. The sample consisted of PBMCs or T cells enriched from blood (not recorded which). The CDR3 bases are TGTGCCAGCAGCTTTAGGTCGGGGAATGAGCAGTTCTTC. Translating gives CASSFRSGNEQFF.